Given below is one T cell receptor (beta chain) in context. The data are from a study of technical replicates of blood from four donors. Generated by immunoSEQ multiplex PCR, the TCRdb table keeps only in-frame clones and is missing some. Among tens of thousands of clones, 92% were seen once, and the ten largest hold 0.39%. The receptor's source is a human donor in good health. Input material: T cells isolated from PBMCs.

Here the CDR3 reads CASSLEGDSFDEQFF. In DNA form, the CDR3 reads TGTGCCAGCAGCTTAGAGGGGGACTCCTTCGATGAGCAGTTCTTC. The chain links TRBV11-3 to TRBJ2-1, with a weak D call TRBD2 (6 bases). The CDR3 totals 15 residues. V was pared by 0 bases and J by 8 bases, with 14 bases between. Germline V gene data show CDR1 as SGHNT and CDR2 as YENEEA.